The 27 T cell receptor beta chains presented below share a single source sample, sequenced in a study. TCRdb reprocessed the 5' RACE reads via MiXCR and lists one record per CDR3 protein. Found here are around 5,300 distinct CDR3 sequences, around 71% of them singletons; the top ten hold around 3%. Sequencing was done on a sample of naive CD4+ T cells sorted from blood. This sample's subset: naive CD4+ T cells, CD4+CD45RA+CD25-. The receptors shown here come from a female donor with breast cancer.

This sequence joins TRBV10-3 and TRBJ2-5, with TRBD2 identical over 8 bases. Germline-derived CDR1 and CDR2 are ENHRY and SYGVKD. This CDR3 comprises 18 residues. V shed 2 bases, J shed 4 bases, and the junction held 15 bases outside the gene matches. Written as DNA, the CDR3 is TGTGCCATCAGTGAGGGAACCTTCAGCGGGAGCGGGAGAGAGACCCAGTACTTC. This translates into CAISEGTFSGSGRETQYF.

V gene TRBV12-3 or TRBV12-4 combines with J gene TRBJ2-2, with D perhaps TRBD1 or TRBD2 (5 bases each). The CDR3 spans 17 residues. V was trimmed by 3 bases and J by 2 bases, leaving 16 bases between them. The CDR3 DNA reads TGTGCCAGCAGTTTTCAGGGATCCGGGGTAAACACCGGGGAGCTGTTTTTT. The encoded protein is CASSFQGSGVNTGELFF.

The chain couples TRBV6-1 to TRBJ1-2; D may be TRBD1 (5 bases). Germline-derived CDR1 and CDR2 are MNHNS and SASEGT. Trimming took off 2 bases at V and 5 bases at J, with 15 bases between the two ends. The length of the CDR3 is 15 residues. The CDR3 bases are TGTGCCAGCAGTGAAAATGTGTGGGGCTGGTATGGCTACACCTTC. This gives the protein CASSENVWGWYGYTF.

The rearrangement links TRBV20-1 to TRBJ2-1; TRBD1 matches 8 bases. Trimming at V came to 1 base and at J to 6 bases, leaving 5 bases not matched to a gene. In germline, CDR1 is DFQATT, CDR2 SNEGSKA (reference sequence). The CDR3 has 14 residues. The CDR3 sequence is CSARAPTGGNEQFF. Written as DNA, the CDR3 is TGCAGTGCTAGAGCCCCAACAGGGGGCAATGAGCAGTTCTTC.

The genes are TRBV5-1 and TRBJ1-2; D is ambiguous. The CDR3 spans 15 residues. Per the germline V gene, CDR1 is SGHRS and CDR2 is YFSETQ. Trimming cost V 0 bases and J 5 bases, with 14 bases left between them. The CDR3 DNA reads TGCGCCAGCAGCTTGGGATCGGTGGGTCATTATGGCTACACCTTC. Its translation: CASSLGSVGHYGYTF.

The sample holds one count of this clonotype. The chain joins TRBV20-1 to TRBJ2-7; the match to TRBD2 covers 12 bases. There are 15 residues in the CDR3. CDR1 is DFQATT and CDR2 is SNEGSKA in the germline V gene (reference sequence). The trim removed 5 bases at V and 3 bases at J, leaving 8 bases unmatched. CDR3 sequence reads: CSALSGLAGGYEQYF. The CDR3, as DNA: TGCAGTGCTCTCTCGGGACTAGCGGGCGGCTACGAGCAGTACTTC.

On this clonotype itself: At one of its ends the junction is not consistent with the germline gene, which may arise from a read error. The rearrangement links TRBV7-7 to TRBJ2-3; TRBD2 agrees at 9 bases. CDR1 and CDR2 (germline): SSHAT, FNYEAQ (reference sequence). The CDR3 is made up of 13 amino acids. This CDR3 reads CASSSGGTDTQYF. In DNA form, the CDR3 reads TGTGCTAGCAGTAGCGGGGGTACAGATACGCAGTATTTT.

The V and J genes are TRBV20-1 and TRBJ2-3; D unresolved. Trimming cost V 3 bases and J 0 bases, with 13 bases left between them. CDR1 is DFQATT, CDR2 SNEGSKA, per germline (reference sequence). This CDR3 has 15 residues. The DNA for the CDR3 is TGCAGTGCTAGCTATCGGACCGTAAGCACAGATACGCAGTATTTT. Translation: CSASYRTVSTDTQYF.

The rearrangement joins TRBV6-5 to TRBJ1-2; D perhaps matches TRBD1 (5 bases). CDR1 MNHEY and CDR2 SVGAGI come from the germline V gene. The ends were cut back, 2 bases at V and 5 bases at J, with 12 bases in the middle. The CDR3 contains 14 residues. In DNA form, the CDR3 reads TGTGCCAGCAGTTACGGATCCCAGGGTTATGGCTACACCTTC. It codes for CASSYGSQGYGYTF.

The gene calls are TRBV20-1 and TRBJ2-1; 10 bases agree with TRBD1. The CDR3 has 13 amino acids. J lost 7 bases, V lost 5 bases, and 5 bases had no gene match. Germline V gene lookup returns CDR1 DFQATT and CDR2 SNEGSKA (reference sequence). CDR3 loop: CSARQGARNEQFF. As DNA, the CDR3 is TGCAGTGCTCGACAGGGGGCTCGGAATGAGCAGTTCTTC.

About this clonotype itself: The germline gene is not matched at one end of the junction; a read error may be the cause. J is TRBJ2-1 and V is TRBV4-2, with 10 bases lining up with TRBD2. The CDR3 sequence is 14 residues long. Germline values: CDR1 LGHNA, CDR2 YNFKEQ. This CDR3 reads CASSQESGGDEQFF. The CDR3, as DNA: TGCGCCAGCAGCCAAGAAAGCGGGGGGGATGAGCAGTTCTTC.

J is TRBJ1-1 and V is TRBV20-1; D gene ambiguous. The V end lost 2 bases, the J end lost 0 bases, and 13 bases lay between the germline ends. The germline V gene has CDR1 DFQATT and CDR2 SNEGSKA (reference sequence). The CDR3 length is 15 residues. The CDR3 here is CSARRPLSMNTEAFF. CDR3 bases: TGCAGTGCTAGACGTCCCCTCTCAATGAACACTGAAGCTTTCTTT.

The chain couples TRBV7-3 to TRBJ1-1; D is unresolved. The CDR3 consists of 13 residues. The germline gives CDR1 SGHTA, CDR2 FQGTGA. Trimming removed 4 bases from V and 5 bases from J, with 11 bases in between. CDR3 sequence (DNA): TGTGCCAGCAGCTACGATATCCAAACTGAAGCTTTCTTT. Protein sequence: CASSYDIQTEAFF.

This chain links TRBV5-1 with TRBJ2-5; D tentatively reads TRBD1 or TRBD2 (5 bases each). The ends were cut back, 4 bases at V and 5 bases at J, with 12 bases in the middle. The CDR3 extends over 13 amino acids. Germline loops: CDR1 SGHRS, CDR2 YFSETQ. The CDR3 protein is CASSGGGRETQYF. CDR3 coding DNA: TGCGCCAGCAGCGGTGGGGGAAGGGAGACCCAGTACTTC.

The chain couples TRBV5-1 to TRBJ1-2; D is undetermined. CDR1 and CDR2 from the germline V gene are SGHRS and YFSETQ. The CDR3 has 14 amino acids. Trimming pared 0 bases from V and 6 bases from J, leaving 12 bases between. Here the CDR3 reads CASSLEAGKNGYTF. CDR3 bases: TGCGCCAGCAGCTTGGAGGCCGGGAAGAATGGCTACACCTTC.

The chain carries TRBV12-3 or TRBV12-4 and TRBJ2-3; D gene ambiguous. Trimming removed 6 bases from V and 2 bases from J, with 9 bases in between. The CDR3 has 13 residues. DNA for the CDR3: TGTGCCAGCAGCAAAAGCGACACAGATACGCAGTATTTT. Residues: CASSKSDTDTQYF.

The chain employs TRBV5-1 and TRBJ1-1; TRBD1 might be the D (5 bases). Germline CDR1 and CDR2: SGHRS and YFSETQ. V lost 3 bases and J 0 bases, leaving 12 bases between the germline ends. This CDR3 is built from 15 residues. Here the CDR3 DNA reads TGCGCCAGCAGCTGGGACGGAGATATGAACACTGAAGCTTTCTTT. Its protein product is CASSWDGDMNTEAFF.

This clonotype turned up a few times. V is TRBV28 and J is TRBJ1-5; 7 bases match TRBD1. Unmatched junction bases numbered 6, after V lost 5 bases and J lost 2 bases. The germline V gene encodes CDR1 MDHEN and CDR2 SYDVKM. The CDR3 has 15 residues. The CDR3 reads CASSPHGTGNQPQHF. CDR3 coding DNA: TGTGCCAGCAGTCCCCACGGGACAGGCAATCAGCCCCAGCATTTT.

CDR3 region: CASSHRLPRESYEQYF. The CDR3, as DNA: TGTGCCAGCAGCCACCGCCTCCCGCGGGAGTCCTACGAGCAGTACTTC. The J gene is TRBJ2-7, the V gene TRBV5-6; TRBD2 agrees at 7 bases. This CDR3 comprises 16 residues. Germline trimming cut 4 bases from V and 1 base from J; bases unmatched to any gene: 11. The germline V gene has CDR1 SGHDT and CDR2 YYEEEE. The complete variable domain, with remaining parts taken from reference TRBV5-6 and TRBJ2-7, reads DAGVTQSPTHLIKTRGQQVTLRCSPKSGHDTVSWYQQALGQGPQFIFQYYEEEERQRGNFPDRFSGHQFPNYSSELNVNALLLGDSALYLCASSHRLPRESYEQYFGPGTRLTVT.

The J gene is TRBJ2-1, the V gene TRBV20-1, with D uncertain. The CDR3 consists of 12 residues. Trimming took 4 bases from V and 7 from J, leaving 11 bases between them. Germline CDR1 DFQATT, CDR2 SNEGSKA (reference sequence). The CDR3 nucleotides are TGCAGTGCTACATCCCCGAAAAATGAGCAGTTCTTC. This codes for CSATSPKNEQFF.

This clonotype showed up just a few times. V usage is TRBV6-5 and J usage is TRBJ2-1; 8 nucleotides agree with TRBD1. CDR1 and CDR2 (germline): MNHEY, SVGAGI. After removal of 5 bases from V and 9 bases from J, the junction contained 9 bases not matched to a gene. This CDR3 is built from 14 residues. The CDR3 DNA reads TGTGCCAGCAGTCAGCCGCGGACAGGGTCTGAGCAGTTCTTC. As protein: CASSQPRTGSEQFF.

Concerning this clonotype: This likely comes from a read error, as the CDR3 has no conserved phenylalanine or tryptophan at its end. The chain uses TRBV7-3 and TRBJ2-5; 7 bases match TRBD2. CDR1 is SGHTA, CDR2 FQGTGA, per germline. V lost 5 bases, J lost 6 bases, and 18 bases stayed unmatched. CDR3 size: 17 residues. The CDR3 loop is CASSPLNPGGVLKTQYS. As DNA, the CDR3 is TGTGCCAGCAGCCCTCTAAACCCGGGGGGAGTGTTGAAGACCCAGTACTCC.

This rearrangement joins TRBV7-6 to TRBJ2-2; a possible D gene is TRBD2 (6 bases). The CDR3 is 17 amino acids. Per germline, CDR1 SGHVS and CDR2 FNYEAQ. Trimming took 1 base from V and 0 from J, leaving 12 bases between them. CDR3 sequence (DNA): TGTGCCAGCAGCTTAGAGGCTAGCGCCTCGAACACCGGGGAGCTGTTTTTT. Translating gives CASSLEASASNTGELFF.

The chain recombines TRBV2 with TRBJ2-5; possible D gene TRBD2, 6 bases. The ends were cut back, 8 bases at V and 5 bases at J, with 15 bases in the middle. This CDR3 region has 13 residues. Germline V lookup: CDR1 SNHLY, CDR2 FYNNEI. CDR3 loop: CASAGTPRETQYF. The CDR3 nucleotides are TGTGCCAGCGCGGGGACCCCTCGGGAGACCCAGTACTTC.

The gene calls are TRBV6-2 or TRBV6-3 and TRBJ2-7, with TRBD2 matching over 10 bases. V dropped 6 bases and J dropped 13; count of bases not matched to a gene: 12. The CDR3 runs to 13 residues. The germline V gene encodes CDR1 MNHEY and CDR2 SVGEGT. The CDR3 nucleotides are TGTGCCAGCAGGACCGCTAGCGGGAGTGGTGCCTACTTC. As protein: CASRTASGSGAYF.

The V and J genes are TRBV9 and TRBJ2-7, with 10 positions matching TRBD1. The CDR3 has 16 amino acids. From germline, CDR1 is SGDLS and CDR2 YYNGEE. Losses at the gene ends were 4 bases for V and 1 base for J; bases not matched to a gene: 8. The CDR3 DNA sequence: TGTGCCAGCAGCCCCAGACAGGGGGCGCGATCCTACGAGCAGTACTTC. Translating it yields CASSPRQGARSYEQYF.

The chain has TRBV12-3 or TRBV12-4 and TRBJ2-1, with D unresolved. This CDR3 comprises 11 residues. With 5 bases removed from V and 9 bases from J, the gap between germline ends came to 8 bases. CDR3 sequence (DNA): TGTGCCAGCAGTCCCCAGAGTGAGCAGTTCTTC. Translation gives CASSPQSEQFF.